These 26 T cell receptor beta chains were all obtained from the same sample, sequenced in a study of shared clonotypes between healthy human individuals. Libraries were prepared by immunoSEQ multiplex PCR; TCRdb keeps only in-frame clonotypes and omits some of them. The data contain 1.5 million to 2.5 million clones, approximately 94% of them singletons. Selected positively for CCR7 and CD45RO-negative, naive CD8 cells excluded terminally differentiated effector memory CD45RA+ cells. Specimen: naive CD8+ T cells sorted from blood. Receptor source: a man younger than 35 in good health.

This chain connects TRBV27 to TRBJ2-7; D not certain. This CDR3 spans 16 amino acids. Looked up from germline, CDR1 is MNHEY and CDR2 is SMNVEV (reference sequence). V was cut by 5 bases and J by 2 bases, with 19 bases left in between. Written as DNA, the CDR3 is TGTGCCAGCAGTCCAACATCCCCCATTGGAGCCTACGAGCAGTACTTC. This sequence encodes CASSPTSPIGAYEQYF.

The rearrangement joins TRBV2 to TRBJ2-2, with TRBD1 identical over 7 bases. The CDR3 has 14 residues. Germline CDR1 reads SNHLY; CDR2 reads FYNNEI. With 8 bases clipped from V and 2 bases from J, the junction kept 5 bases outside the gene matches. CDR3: CASLRDSNTGELFF. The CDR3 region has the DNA TGTGCCAGCCTCCGGGACAGCAACACCGGGGAGCTGTTTTTT.

The CDR3 protein is CASSWVLTGELFF. The CDR3 DNA sequence: TGTGCCAGCAGTTGGGTCCTAACCGGGGAGCTGTTTTTT. This chain uses TRBV2 with TRBJ2-2; D is unclear. Germline V gives CDR1 SNHLY, CDR2 FYNNEI. V was trimmed by 5 bases and J by 5 bases, leaving 9 bases between them. This CDR3 is built from 13 residues.

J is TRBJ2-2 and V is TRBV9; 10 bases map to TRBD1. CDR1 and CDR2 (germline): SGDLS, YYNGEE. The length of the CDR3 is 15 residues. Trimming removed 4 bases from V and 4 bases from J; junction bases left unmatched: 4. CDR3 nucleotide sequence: TGTGCCAGCAGCATCTGGACAGGGGGCACCGGGGAGCTGTTTTTT. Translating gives CASSIWTGGTGELFF.

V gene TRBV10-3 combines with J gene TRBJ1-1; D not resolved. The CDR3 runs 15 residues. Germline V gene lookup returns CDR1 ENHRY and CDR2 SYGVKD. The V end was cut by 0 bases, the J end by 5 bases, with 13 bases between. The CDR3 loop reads CAISESLGFATEAFF. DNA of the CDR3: TGTGCCATCAGTGAGTCGTTAGGGTTTGCAACTGAAGCTTTCTTT.

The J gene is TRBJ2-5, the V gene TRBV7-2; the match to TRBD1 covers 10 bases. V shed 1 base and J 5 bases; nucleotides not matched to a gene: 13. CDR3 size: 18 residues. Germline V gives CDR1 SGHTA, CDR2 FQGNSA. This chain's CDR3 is CASSLEMWTGGAQETQYF. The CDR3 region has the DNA TGTGCCAGCAGCTTAGAGATGTGGACAGGGGGTGCCCAGGAGACCCAGTACTTC. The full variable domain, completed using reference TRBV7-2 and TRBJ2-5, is GAGVSQSPSNKVTEKGKDVELRCDPISGHTALYWYRQSLGQGLEFLIYFQGNSAPDKSGLPSDRFSAERTGGSVSTLTIQRTQQEDSAVYLCASSLEMWTGGAQETQYFGPGTRLLVL.

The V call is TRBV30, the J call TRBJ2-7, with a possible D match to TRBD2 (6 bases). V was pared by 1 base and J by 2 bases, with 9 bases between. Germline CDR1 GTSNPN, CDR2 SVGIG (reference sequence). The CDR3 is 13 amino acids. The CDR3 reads CAWSGDFTYEQYF. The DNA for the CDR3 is TGTGCCTGGAGTGGGGACTTTACCTACGAGCAGTACTTC.

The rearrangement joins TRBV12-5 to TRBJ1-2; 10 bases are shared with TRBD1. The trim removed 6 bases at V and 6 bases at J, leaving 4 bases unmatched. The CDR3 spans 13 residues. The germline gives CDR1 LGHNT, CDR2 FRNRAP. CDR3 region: CASGPDRGDGYTF. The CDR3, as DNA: TGTGCTAGTGGACCGGACAGGGGGGATGGCTACACCTTC.

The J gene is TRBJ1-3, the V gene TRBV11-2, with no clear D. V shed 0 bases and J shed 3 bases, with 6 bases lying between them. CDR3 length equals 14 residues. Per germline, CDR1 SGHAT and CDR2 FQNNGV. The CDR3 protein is CASSLEQVGNTIYF. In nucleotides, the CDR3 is TGTGCCAGCAGCTTAGAGCAAGTTGGAAACACCATATATTTT.

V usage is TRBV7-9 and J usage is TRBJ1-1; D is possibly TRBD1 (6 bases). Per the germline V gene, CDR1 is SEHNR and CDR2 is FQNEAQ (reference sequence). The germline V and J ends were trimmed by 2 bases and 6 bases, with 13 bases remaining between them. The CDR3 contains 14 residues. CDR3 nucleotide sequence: TGTGCCAGCAGCTTATTAGGGGAGGGGGCTGAAGCTTTCTTT. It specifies CASSLLGEGAEAFF. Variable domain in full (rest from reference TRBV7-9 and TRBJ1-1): DTGVSQNPRHKITKRGQNVTFRCDPISEHNRLYWYRQTLGQGPEFLTYFQNEAQLEKSRLLSDRFSAERPKGSFSTLEIQRTEQGDSAMYLCASSLLGEGAEAFFGQGTRLTVV.

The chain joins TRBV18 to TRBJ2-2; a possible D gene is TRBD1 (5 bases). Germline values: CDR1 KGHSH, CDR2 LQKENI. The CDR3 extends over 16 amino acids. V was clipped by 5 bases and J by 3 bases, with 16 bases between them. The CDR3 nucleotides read TGTGCCAGCTCATTTCCAAGGGGTCAGGACACCGGGGAGCTGTTTTTT. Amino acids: CASSFPRGQDTGELFF.

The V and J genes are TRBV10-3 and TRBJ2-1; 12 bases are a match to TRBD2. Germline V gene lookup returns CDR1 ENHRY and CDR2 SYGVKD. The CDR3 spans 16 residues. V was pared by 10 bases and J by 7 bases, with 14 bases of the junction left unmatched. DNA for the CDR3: TGTGCCACCCTGAGTTCGCTAGCGGGAGGGCCGAATGAGCAGTTCTTC. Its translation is CATLSSLAGGPNEQFF.

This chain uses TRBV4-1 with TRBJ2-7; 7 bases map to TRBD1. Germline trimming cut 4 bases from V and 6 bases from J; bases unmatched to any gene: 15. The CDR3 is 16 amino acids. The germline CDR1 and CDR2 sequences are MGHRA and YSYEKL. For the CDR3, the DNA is TGCGCCAGCAGCCTCAGGTTCCGGGACAGTCTTTCCGAGCAGTACTTC. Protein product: CASSLRFRDSLSEQYF.

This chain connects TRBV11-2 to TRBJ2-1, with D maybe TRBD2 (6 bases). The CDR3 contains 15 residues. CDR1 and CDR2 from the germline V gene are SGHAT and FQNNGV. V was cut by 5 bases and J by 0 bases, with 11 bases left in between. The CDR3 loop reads CASSQAGPSYNEQFF. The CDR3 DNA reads TGTGCCAGCAGCCAAGCGGGCCCCTCCTACAATGAGCAGTTCTTC.

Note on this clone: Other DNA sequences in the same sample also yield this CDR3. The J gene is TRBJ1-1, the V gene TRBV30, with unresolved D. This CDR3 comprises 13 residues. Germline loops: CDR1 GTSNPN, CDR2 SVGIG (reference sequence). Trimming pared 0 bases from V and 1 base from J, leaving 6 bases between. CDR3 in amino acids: CAWSVLQNTEAFF. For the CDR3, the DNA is TGTGCCTGGAGTGTACTTCAGAACACTGAAGCTTTCTTT.

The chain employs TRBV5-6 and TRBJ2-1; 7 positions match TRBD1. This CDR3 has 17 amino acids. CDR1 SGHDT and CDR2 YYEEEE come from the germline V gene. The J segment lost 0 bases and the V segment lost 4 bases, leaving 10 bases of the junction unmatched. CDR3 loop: CASSTYRQGGSYNEQFF. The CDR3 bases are TGTGCCAGCAGCACCTATAGACAGGGTGGCTCCTACAATGAGCAGTTCTTC. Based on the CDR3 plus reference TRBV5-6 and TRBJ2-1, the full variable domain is DAGVTQSPTHLIKTRGQQVTLRCSPKSGHDTVSWYQQALGQGPQFIFQYYEEEERQRGNFPDRFSGHQFPNYSSELNVNALLLGDSALYLCASSTYRQGGSYNEQFFGPGTRLTVL.

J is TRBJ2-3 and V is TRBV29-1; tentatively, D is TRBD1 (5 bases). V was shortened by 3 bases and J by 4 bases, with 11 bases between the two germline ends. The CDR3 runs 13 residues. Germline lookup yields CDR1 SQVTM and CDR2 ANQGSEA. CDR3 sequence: CSVEGRDADTQYF. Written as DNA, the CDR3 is TGCAGCGTTGAGGGCAGGGATGCAGATACGCAGTATTTT.

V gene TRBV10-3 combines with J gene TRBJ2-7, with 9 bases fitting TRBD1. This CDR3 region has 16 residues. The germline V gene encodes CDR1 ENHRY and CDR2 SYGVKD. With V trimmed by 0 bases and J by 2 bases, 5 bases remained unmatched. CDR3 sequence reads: CAISESWDRATYEQYF. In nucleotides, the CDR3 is TGTGCCATCAGTGAGTCTTGGGACAGGGCAACCTACGAGCAGTACTTC.

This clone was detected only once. DNA of the CDR3: TGTGCCAGCAGCCCGACAGGGAGCGAAAAACTGTTTTTT. Amino acid sequence: CASSPTGSEKLFF. The rearrangement links TRBV5-4 to TRBJ1-4; 7 nucleotides match TRBD1. Germline values: CDR1 SGHNT, CDR2 YYREEE (reference sequence). The length of the CDR3 is 13 residues. V was pared by 4 bases and J by 8 bases, with 5 bases of the junction left unmatched.

The CDR3 bases are TGTGCCAGCAGTGACCTGACTAGCGGGAGAACAGATACGCAGTATTTT. This gives the protein CASSDLTSGRTDTQYF. The rearrangement uses TRBV7-9 and TRBJ2-3; 12 bases map to TRBD2. CDR1 and CDR2 (germline): SEHNR, FQNEAQ (reference sequence). CDR3 length equals 16 residues. The junction had 7 bases not matched to a gene; V was cut back by 6 bases and J by 3 bases.

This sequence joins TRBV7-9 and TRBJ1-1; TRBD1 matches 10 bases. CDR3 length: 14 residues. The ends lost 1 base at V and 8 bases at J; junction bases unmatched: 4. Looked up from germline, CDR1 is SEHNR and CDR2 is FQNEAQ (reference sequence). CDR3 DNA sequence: TGTGCCAGCAGCTTAGTCCCGGGACAGGGGGAAGCTTTCTTT. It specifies CASSLVPGQGEAFF.

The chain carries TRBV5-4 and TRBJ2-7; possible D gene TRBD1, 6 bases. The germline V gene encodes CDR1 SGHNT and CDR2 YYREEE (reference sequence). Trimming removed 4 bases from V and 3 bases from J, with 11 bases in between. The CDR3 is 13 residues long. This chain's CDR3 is CASSPDRLYEQYF. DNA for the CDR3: TGTGCCAGCAGCCCGGACAGACTCTACGAGCAGTACTTC.

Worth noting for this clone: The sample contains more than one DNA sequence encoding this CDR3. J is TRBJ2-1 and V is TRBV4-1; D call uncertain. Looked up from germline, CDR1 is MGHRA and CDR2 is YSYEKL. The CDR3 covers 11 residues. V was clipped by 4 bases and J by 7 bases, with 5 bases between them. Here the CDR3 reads CASSLYNEQFF. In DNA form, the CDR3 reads TGCGCCAGCAGCCTCTATAATGAGCAGTTCTTC.

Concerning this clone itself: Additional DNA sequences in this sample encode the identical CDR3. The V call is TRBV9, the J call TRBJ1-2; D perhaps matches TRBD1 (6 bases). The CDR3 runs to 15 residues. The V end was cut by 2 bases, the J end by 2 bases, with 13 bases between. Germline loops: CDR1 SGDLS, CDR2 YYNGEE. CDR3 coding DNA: TGTGCCAGCAGCGTGGGAACAGGGACGAACTATGGCTACACCTTC. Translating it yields CASSVGTGTNYGYTF.

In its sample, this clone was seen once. The CDR3 nucleotides read TGTGCCAGCAGCCCCGAGAGGGGGGCTAACTATGGCTACACCTTC. It yields the protein CASSPERGANYGYTF. The chain employs TRBV5-6 and TRBJ1-2; D may be TRBD1 (6 bases). This CDR3 has 15 residues. Germline CDR1 is SGHDT and CDR2 is YYEEEE. V was pared by 4 bases and J by 0 bases, with 13 bases between.

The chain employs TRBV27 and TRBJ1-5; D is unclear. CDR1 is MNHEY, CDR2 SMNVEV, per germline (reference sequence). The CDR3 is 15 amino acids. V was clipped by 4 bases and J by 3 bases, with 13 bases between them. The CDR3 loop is CASSSQGGFNQPQHF. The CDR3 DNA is TGTGCCAGCAGTTCCCAAGGAGGGTTCAATCAGCCCCAGCATTTT.